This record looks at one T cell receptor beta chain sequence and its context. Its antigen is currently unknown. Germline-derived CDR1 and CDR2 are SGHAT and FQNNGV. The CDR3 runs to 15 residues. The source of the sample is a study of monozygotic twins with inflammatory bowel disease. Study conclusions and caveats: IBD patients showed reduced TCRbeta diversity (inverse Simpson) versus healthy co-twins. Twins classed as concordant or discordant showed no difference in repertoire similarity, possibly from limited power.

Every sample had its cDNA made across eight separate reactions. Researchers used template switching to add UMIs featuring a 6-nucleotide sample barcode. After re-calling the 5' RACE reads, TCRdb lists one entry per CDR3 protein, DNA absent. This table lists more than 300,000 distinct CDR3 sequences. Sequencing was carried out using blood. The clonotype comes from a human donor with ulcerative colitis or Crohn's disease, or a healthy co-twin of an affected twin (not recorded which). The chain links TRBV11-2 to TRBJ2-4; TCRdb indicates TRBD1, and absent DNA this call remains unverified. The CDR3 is CASSPPPVAKNIQYF.